The TCR beta chain under discussion was sequenced for a study of blood T cell repertoires in COVID-19. The wider study: Acute-phase and convalescent COVID-19 samples originated in the United States, Italy and Spain. From T cells, B-cell-depleted T cells, or PBMCs came the material, which was cDNA or gDNA.

Per the original methods: The assay estimated nucleated cells by amplifying reference gene primers. Generated by immunoSEQ multiplex PCR, the TCRdb table keeps only in-frame clones and is missing some. V and J calls and clone size come straight from that table; D and trimming were deduced from the DNA. The table has 80,000 to 90,000 clones, around 87% seen once. The CDR3 has 17 residues. The trim removed 5 bases at V and 4 bases at J, leaving 11 bases unmatched. The germline V gene encodes CDR1 MRHNA and CDR2 SNTAGT. Input material: peripheral blood. The TCR sequence derives from a middle-aged man with acute or convalescent COVID-19. The rearrangement joins TRBV6-4 to TRBJ1-1; TRBD1 agrees at 12 bases. CDR3: CASSPGTGGFRITEAFF. The CDR3 nucleotides are TGTGCCAGCAGTCCCGGGACAGGGGGCTTTCGGATCACTGAAGCTTTCTTT.